What follows are 30 T cell receptor beta chains derived from one specimen sequenced in a study of blood T cells in healthy people across ages. Alongside a J-beta primer mix, a sample-barcoded 5' primer served in a second PCR lasting about 6 to 11 cycles. Each CDR3 protein gets one entry after TCRdb re-called the 5' RACE reads with MiXCR. The profile covers approximately 1.5 million distinct CDR3 sequences, with about 42% appearing a single time and 4% taken by the ten largest. The sequenced material came from blood. The receptors stem from a young woman in good health.

This clonotype appeared a few times. The J gene is TRBJ1-4, the V gene TRBV29-1; D possibly corresponds to TRBD1 (6 bases). Germline V gene lookup returns CDR1 SQVTM and CDR2 ANQGSEA. This CDR3 is built from 14 residues. Deletions cut 4 bases from V and 5 bases from J, with 14 bases between. CDR3 in amino acids: CSVVSGAGNEKLFF. CDR3 nucleotides: TGCAGCGTTGTCTCGGGGGCTGGGAATGAAAAACTGTTTTTT.

This clonotype was observed a single time. The chain recombines TRBV7-9 with TRBJ2-3; maybe TRBD1 (5 bases). The CDR3 covers 15 residues. CDR1 and CDR2 from the germline V gene are SEHNR and FQNEAQ (reference sequence). Trimming left V 4 bases short and J 2 bases short, with 13 bases between. CDR3 DNA sequence: TGTGCCAGCAGCTCAGCAGGGTCTGCCACAGATACGCAGTATTTT. Residues: CASSSAGSATDTQYF.

The chain is built from TRBV18 and TRBJ1-1; D is undetermined. The germline V and J ends were trimmed by 1 base and 1 base, with 7 bases remaining between them. The CDR3 totals 14 residues. Germline V CDR1 and CDR2: KGHSH, LQKENI. The CDR3 coding sequence is TGTGCCAGCTCACCACTAAACAGGAACACTGAAGCTTTCTTT. Amino acid sequence: CASSPLNRNTEAFF.

The chain couples TRBV4-1 to TRBJ2-1; 12 nucleotides line up with TRBD1. V gave up 6 bases and J gave up 8 bases; unmatched junction bases: 8. The CDR3 spans 15 residues. Germline CDR1 MGHRA, CDR2 YSYEKL. The CDR3: CASRHTGTGGDEQFF. The CDR3 nucleotides read TGCGCCAGCAGACACACCGGGACAGGGGGCGATGAGCAGTTCTTC.

CDR3 protein: CASSIPDRAYSNQPQHF. The CDR3 DNA reads TGTGCCAGCAGTATCCCCGACAGGGCTTATAGCAATCAGCCCCAGCATTTT. V usage is TRBV6-1 and J usage is TRBJ1-5, with 7 bases aligning to TRBD1. The CDR3 is made up of 17 amino acids. The V and J ends lost 5 bases and 0 bases, in that order; junction bases with no gene match: 10. Germline lookup yields CDR1 MNHNS and CDR2 SASEGT.

The chain links TRBV3-1 to TRBJ2-1; D ambiguous. This CDR3 region has 14 residues. Germline CDR1 reads LGHDT; CDR2 reads YNNKEL (reference sequence). V was clipped by 0 bases and J by 10 bases, with 13 bases between them. This CDR3 is CASSQDGSAYEQFF. The CDR3 DNA reads as TGTGCCAGCAGCCAAGACGGGTCGGCCTACGAGCAGTTCTTC.

This clonotype was observed a few times. This sequence joins TRBV4-3 and TRBJ1-6; D remains unclear. Germline V gives CDR1 LGHNA, CDR2 YSLEER. With 2 bases removed from V and 6 bases from J, the gap between germline ends came to 14 bases. The CDR3 consists of 16 residues. CDR3 DNA sequence: TGCGCCAGCAGCCAATTCCGAACAGCCTTTAATTCACCCCTCCACTTT. Protein: CASSQFRTAFNSPLHF.

This rearrangement joins TRBV4-2 to TRBJ2-2, with D maybe TRBD2 (7 bases). V was clipped by 1 base and J by 5 bases, with 11 bases between them. Germline V gene sequence: CDR1 LGHNA, CDR2 YNFKEQ. This CDR3 comprises 15 residues. The CDR3 DNA is TGTGCCAGCAGCCAAGCCGGGGGGCGGACCGGGGAGCTGTTTTTT. Translating gives CASSQAGGRTGELFF.

This clonotype was counted at least ten times. V is TRBV7-2 and J is TRBJ1-2; the D is unclear. Germline values: CDR1 SGHTA, CDR2 FQGNSA. V shed 1 base and J shed 2 bases, with 8 bases lying between them. This CDR3 has 14 residues. The CDR3 nucleotides read TGTGCCAGCAGCTTAGGACATCAGAACTATGGCTACACCTTC. Its protein is CASSLGHQNYGYTF.

V gene TRBV3-1 combines with J gene TRBJ2-2; D is uncertain. This CDR3 region has 14 residues. V lost 0 bases and J 6 bases, leaving 8 bases between the germline ends. The germline gives CDR1 LGHDT, CDR2 YNNKEL (reference sequence). The CDR3 is CASSQDPYAGELFF. In DNA form, the CDR3 reads TGTGCCAGCAGCCAAGATCCCTACGCCGGGGAGCTGTTTTTT.

This chain links TRBV4-1 with TRBJ1-5; unclear D gene. The CDR3 runs to 17 residues. CDR1 is MGHRA, CDR2 YSYEKL, per germline. Trimming stripped 0 bases from V and 0 bases from J, with 12 bases between. The CDR3 loop is CASSQEILTTSNQPQHF. Written as DNA, the CDR3 is TGCGCCAGCAGCCAAGAAATCCTCACCACTAGCAATCAGCCCCAGCATTTT.

This clonotype was picked up many times. This chain uses TRBV27 with TRBJ2-3; 10 positions match TRBD1. The V segment lost 6 bases and the J segment 1 base; nucleotides outside the gene matches: 4. This CDR3 has 15 amino acids. Germline assignment: CDR1 MNHEY and CDR2 SMNVEV (reference sequence). The DNA of the CDR3 is TGTGCCAGCAGCCCCGGGACAGGGGGCACAGATACGCAGTATTTT. This translates into CASSPGTGGTDTQYF.

This rearrangement joins TRBV7-6 to TRBJ1-5, with D perhaps TRBD1 (5 bases). CDR1 is SGHVS and CDR2 is FNYEAQ in the germline V gene. V lost 1 base to trimming and J lost 4 bases, with 11 bases between them. This CDR3 is built from 15 residues. The CDR3 reads CASSLGSPGNQPQHF. The CDR3 region has the DNA TGTGCCAGCAGCTTAGGGTCACCAGGGAATCAGCCCCAGCATTTT.

With regard to this clonotype: The junction departs from germline at one end; a sequencing error may be responsible. The chain employs TRBV18 and TRBJ2-1, with TRBD2 matching 9 bases. CDR1 KGHSH and CDR2 LQKENI come from the germline V gene. This CDR3 has 14 amino acids. This CDR3 reads CASSIGGRGSEKFF. CDR3 DNA sequence: TGTGCCAGCTCAATCGGCGGGAGGGGATCTGAGAAGTTCTTC. Variable domain in full (rest from reference TRBV18 and TRBJ2-1): NAGVMQNPRHLVRRRGQEARLRCSPMKGHSHVYWYRQLPEEGLKFMVYLQKENIIDESGMPKERFSAEFPKEGPSILRIQQVVRGDSAAYFCASSIGGRGSEKFFGPGTRLTVL.

The chain employs TRBV4-3 and TRBJ1-4, with 11 bases fitting TRBD1. The CDR3 extends over 19 amino acids. The germline gives CDR1 LGHNA, CDR2 YSLEER. Trimming cost V 0 bases and J 0 bases; bases outside gene matches: 6. CDR3 amino acids: CASSQEGTGGYSTNEKLFF. The CDR3 DNA is TGCGCCAGCAGCCAAGAAGGGACAGGGGGGTATTCAACTAATGAAAAACTGTTTTTT.

V and J are TRBV20-1 and TRBJ2-1; tentatively, D is TRBD2 (6 bases). The J call may be incorrect, as the DNA end agrees better with TRBJ2-7. Germline V lookup: CDR1 DFQATT, CDR2 SNEGSKA (reference sequence). The CDR3 extends over 16 amino acids. The CDR3 reads CSASGGSPISYNEQYF. In nucleotides, the CDR3 is TGCAGTGCTTCTGGGGGGAGCCCAATATCCTACAATGAGCAGTACTTC.

CDR3 protein: CATFRISGGKNTGELFF. CDR3 DNA sequence: TGTGCCACCTTTAGGATTAGCGGGGGAAAGAACACCGGGGAGCTGTTTTTT. This sequence joins TRBV27 and TRBJ2-2, with 9 nucleotides matching TRBD2. The length of the CDR3 is 17 residues. CDR1 is MNHEY and CDR2 is SMNVEV in the germline V gene (reference sequence). The V and J ends lost 10 bases and 1 base, in that order; junction bases with no gene match: 13.

V usage is TRBV7-9 and J usage is TRBJ1-1, with D unresolved. Deletions cut 3 bases from V and 2 bases from J, with 13 bases between. CDR1 and CDR2 (germline): SEHNR, FQNEAQ (reference sequence). The length of the CDR3 is 15 residues. The CDR3 region is CASSFREGPNTEAFF. The CDR3 DNA reads as TGTGCCAGCAGCTTCCGAGAGGGCCCAAACACTGAAGCTTTCTTT.

This clonotype was seen only a few times. This chain connects TRBV6-2 or TRBV6-3 to TRBJ2-1, with 8 positions matching TRBD2. The J segment lost 2 bases and the V segment lost 5 bases, leaving 14 bases of the junction unmatched. Germline V CDR1 and CDR2: MNHEY, SVGEGT. The CDR3 has 18 residues. Here the CDR3 reads CASSALAGLLGPYNEQFF. The CDR3 coding sequence is TGTGCCAGCAGTGCCTTAGCGGGGCTCCTAGGGCCCTACAATGAGCAGTTCTTC.

This sequence joins TRBV7-9 and TRBJ2-2; D gene uncertain. Germline CDR1 is SEHNR and CDR2 is FQNEAQ (reference sequence). This CDR3 has 14 amino acids. V was clipped by 11 bases and J by 1 base, with 14 bases between them. Written as DNA, the CDR3 is TGTGCCGGCGGTTTGCTTCGGAACACCGGGGAGCTGTTTTTT. Translation: CAGGLLRNTGELFF.

The V and J genes are TRBV15 and TRBJ1-2; TRBD1 matches at 8 bases. Unmatched junction bases numbered 2, after V lost 1 base and J lost 4 bases. The CDR3 is 14 amino acids. Germline V gene lookup returns CDR1 LNHNV and CDR2 YYDKDF (reference sequence). CDR3 sequence (DNA): TGTGCCACCAGCAGAGGGGGGACAGGCTATGGCTACACCTTC. This translates into CATSRGGTGYGYTF.

Only a few counts were recorded for this clonotype. V is TRBV30 and J is TRBJ1-6, with TRBD1 as a possible D gene (5 bases). Germline V gene lookup returns CDR1 GTSNPN and CDR2 SVGIG (reference sequence). V was cut by 3 bases and J by 8 bases, with 14 bases left in between. The CDR3 spans 14 residues. The CDR3, as DNA: TGTGCCTGGAGCATTAGGCAGGGAGATTCACCCCTCCACTTT. Protein sequence: CAWSIRQGDSPLHF.

The chain uses TRBV29-1 and TRBJ2-7; possibly TRBD1 or TRBD2 for D (6 bases each). Looked up from germline, CDR1 is SQVTM and CDR2 is ANQGSEA. The CDR3 contains 14 residues. V shed 6 bases and J shed 1 base, with 16 bases lying between them. In nucleotides, the CDR3 is TGCAGCGTCCCAAGGGGGGCGGGATCCTACGAGCAGTACTTC. Translation: CSVPRGAGSYEQYF.

This chain links TRBV4-1 with TRBJ2-3; D call uncertain. Trimming took off 1 base at V and 2 bases at J, with 7 bases between the two ends. This CDR3 region has 14 residues. Looked up from germline, CDR1 is MGHRA and CDR2 is YSYEKL. The CDR3 here is CASSQGVTTDTQYF. The DNA for the CDR3 is TGCGCCAGCAGCCAAGGGGTTACCACAGATACGCAGTATTTT.

Of note for this clonotype: An end of the junction does not agree with germline; a read error may underlie this. This sequence joins TRBV12-3 or TRBV12-4 and TRBJ2-5; D remains ambiguous. This CDR3 contains 13 residues. CDR3 bases: TGTACCAGCAGTCCCCGCGTGGTTGGGACCCAGTACTTC. It translates to CTSSPRVVGTQYF.

This clonotype has just a few counts. The genes are TRBV7-3 and TRBJ1-5; no clear D gene. Trimming took 3 bases from V and 0 from J, leaving 15 bases between them. The CDR3 loop spans 17 amino acids. Germline V gives CDR1 SGHTA, CDR2 FQGTGA. The CDR3 is CASSFPRRMDSNQPQHF. CDR3 coding DNA: TGTGCCAGCAGCTTCCCCCGACGGATGGATAGCAATCAGCCCCAGCATTTT.

V and J are TRBV9 and TRBJ2-7; D gene unclear. CDR3 length: 13 residues. The germline V and J ends were trimmed by 0 bases and 2 bases, with 6 bases remaining between them. CDR1 and CDR2 from the germline V gene are SGDLS and YYNGEE. CDR3 loop: CASSVGAAYEQYF. DNA for the CDR3: TGTGCCAGCAGCGTAGGGGCGGCCTACGAGCAGTACTTC.

The rearrangement links TRBV6-2 or TRBV6-3 to TRBJ1-5; 10 positions match TRBD1. The CDR3 is 18 amino acids. With 6 bases clipped from V and 2 bases from J, the junction kept 13 bases outside the gene matches. Germline CDR1 reads MNHEY; CDR2 reads SVGEGT. Here the CDR3 reads CASSNAGQGLKGNQPQHF. The CDR3 DNA is TGTGCCAGCAGCAACGCGGGACAGGGGCTTAAGGGCAATCAGCCCCAGCATTTT.

V usage is TRBV18 and J usage is TRBJ2-7; tentatively, D is TRBD2 (5 bases). This CDR3 region has 13 residues. Germline V gene data show CDR1 as KGHSH and CDR2 as LQKENI. V gave up 2 bases and J gave up 3 bases, with 8 bases separating them. The CDR3: CASSPFRGYEQYF. The CDR3 DNA follows: TGTGCCAGCTCACCATTTCGGGGCTACGAGCAGTACTTC.

The V gene is TRBV12-3 or TRBV12-4, the J gene TRBJ1-5; 7 positions agree with TRBD1. V was clipped by 3 bases and J by 4 bases; unmatched bases: 6. The CDR3 is made up of 15 amino acids. For the CDR3, the DNA is TGTGCCAGCAGTTTTTGGCAGGGGGGGAATCAGCCCCAGCATTTT. Amino acids: CASSFWQGGNQPQHF.